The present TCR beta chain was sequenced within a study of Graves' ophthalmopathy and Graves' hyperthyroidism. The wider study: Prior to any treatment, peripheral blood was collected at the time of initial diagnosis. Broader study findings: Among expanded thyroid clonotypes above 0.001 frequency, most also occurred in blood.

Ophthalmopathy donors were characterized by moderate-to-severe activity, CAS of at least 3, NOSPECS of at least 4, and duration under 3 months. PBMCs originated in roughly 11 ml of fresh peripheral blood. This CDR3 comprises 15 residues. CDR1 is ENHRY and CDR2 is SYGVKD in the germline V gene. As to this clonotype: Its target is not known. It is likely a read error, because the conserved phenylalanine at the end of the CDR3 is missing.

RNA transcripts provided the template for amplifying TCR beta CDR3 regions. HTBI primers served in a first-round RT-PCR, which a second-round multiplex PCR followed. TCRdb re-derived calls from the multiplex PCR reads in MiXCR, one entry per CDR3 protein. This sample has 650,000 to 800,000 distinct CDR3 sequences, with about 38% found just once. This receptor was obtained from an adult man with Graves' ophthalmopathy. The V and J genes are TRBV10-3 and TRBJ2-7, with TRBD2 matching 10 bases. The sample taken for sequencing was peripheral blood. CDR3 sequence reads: CAVSERTSGSYEQYL. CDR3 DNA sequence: TGTGCCGTCAGTGAGAGGACTAGCGGCTCCTACGAGCAGTACCTC.